A selection of T cell receptor beta chains follows, all from one sample in a study of technical replicates of blood from a few donors. The protocol was immunoSEQ multiplex PCR, while the TCRdb copy is restricted to in-frame clones and leaves out a portion. The sample includes 65,000 to 90,000 clones, roughly 90% seen only once; the top ten take around 0.24%. The specimen sequenced was T cells isolated from PBMCs. The receptors come from a human donor in good health. CDR3s include the opening cysteine and the closing phenylalanine or tryptophan. A D gene is named only where the DNA matches it firmly. The size field is filled for only some rows; it gives once, few, many or a size class.

>-|TRBJ1-5|TRBV7-2|TRBD1
TGTGCCAGCAGCTTATATGGAGGGGGCGATACTCAGCCCCAGCATTTT
CASSLYGGGDTQPQHF
>-|TRBJ2-5|TRBV28|TRBD1
TGTGCCAGCAGTCCTCCAAGGGACAGGGGAGAGACCCAGTACTTC
CASSPPRDRGETQYF
>-|TRBJ1-6|TRBV11-3|TRBD1
TGTGCCAGCAGCTTTATCAGGGGGATGAATTCACCCCTCCACTTT
CASSFIRGMNSPLHF
>-|TRBJ1-2|TRBV5-4|-
TGTGCCAGCAGCTTACAGGGAGTGGACTATGGCTACACCTTC
CASSLQGVDYGYTF
>few|TRBJ1-4|TRBV10-3|TRBD1
TGTGCCATCAGTGGGGGACAGCCAAATGAAAAACTGTTTTTT
CAISGGQPNEKLFF
>-|TRBJ2-3|TRBV11-1|TRBD2
TGTGCCAGCAGTCTTACTCACGCGGGAGGCACAGATACGCAGTATTTT
CASSLTHAGGTDTQYF
>-|TRBJ1-2|TRBV13|-
TGTGCCAGCAATATTCAACGGGATGGCTACACCTTC
CASNIQRDGYTF
>once|TRBJ2-7|TRBV7-9|TRBD1
TGTGCCAGCAGGCCCACAGGGGATGGGGAGCAGTACTTC
CASRPTGDGEQYF
>-|TRBJ1-1|TRBV21-1|-
TGTGCCAGCAGCGCCCACACAAACACTGAAGCTTTCTTT
CASSAHTNTEAFF
>-|TRBJ1-2|TRBV11-2|TRBD1
TGTGCCAGCAGCTCCGGGACAGGGGTGAGCTACACCTTC
CASSSGTGVSYTF
>-|TRBJ2-1|TRBV5-1|-
TGCGCCAGCAGCACCGGGACTTCCTACAATGAGCAGTTCTTC
CASSTGTSYNEQFF
>-|TRBJ2-1|TRBV5-1|TRBD2
TGCGCCAGCAGCTTGGCGCGGGAGGGTTACAATGAGCAGTTCTTC
CASSLAREGYNEQFF
>-|TRBJ2-2|TRBV7-8|TRBD2
TGTGCCAGCAGCTTATTTTTAGCGGGGAACACCGGGGAGCTGTTTTTT
CASSLFLAGNTGELFF
>once|TRBJ1-2|TRBV9|-
TGTGCCAGCAGCTCTCAGGCAAACTATGGCTACACCTTC
CASSSQANYGYTF
>-|TRBJ1-4|TRBV15|-
TGTGCCACCAGCCTCGGACTTAATGAAAAACTGTTTTTT
CATSLGLNEKLFF
>-|TRBJ2-5|TRBV29-1|-
TGCAGCGTTGGGGGCTACAACCAAGAGACCCAGTACTTC
CSVGGYNQETQYF
>-|TRBJ2-5|TRBV6-5|TRBD2
TGTGCCAGCAGTCACTTACCAGAGCGGGGGCAAGAGACCCAGTACTTC
CASSHLPERGQETQYF
>-|TRBJ2-3|TRBV6-5|-
TGTGCCAGCAGTTACTCGGGGCAGAACACAGATACGCAGTATTTT
CASSYSGQNTDTQYF
>few|TRBJ1-6|TRBV2|-
TGTGCCAGCAGAGAAGGACAGTCGAGTTCACCCCTCCACTTT
CASREGQSSSPLHF
>-|TRBJ2-3|TRBV10-1|-
TGCGCCAGCAGTGAGGGGAGAAGAGAGATTACGCAGTATTTT
CASSEGRREITQYF
>-|TRBJ2-2|TRBV11-2|-
TGTGCCAGCAGCTTAGTAGCTACCGGGGAGCTGTTTTTT
CASSLVATGELFF
>-|TRBJ2-7|TRBV7-2|-
TGTGCCAGCAGCAGAACGGGTCCCCGATACGAGCAGTACTTC
CASSRTGPRYEQYF
>-|TRBJ2-2|TRBV7-9|TRBD2
TGTGCGAGCGGGGTAGCGGGAGACACCGGGGAGCTGTTTTTT
CASGVAGDTGELFF
>-|TRBJ1-1|TRBV9|TRBD1
TGTGCCAGCAGCGTCGGGACAGTCAACACTGAAGCTTTCTTT
CASSVGTVNTEAFF
>-|TRBJ2-2|TRBV19|-
TGTGCCAGTAGTTTCCAAATCACCGGGGAGCTGTTTTTT
CASSFQITGELFF
>once|TRBJ2-5|TRBV5-1|TRBD2
TGCGCCAGCAGCGTCAGGGGGACTAGCCCTTTCCCGGGGTACCAAGAGACCCAGTACTTC
CASSVRGTSPFPGYQETQYF
>-|TRBJ1-1|TRBV28|TRBD1
TGTGCCAGCAGACCGACAGGGGTTTACACTGAAGCTTTCTTT
CASRPTGVYTEAFF
>-|TRBJ1-1|TRBV6-6|-
TGTGCCAGCAGTTACGGGAGGGACACTGAAGCTTTCTTT
CASSYGRDTEAFF
>-|TRBJ1-3|TRBV19|-
TGTGCCAGTAGGCCGAGAGGCTTCTCTGGAAACACCATATATTTT
CASRPRGFSGNTIYF
>-|TRBJ2-7|TRBV6-1|-
TGTGCCAGCAGGATAGGGTCTCAGGGTTCCGAGCAGTACTTC
CASRIGSQGSEQYF
>-|TRBJ2-2|TRBV6-1|TRBD1
TGTGCCAGCAGTGAAGCGGCCGGGACAGGGCTCACCGGGGAGCTGTTTTTT
CASSEAAGTGLTGELFF
>-|TRBJ2-7|TRBV27|TRBD1
TGTGCCAGCAGTCCGACAGGGGGCAGTTTGCACGGCTACGAGCAGTACTTC
CASSPTGGSLHGYEQYF
>-|TRBJ1-1|TRBV27|-
TGTGCCAGCACTACGGCGGGACACACTGAAGCTTTCTTT
CASTTAGHTEAFF
>-|TRBJ2-7|TRBV14|TRBD2
TGTGCCAGCAGAACTAGCGGGGGCCCCTACGAGCAGTACTTC
CASRTSGGPYEQYF
>-|TRBJ1-2|TRBV7-9|TRBD1
TGTGCCAGCAGCCGTAGCCGGGACAGGGAGAGCTACACCTTC
CASSRSRDRESYTF
>-|TRBJ2-7|TRBV6-1|TRBD2
TGTGCCAGCAGTGATCGGCGGGAGGGCGGATACGAGCAGTACTTC
CASSDRREGGYEQYF
>-|TRBJ1-4|TRBV7-2|-
TGTGCCAGCAGCTTAGTGGTCGGGGGTAATGAAAAACTGTTTTTT
CASSLVVGGNEKLFF
>-|TRBJ2-2|TRBV29-1|-
TGCAGCGTGGGCACAGGGCTCGCGAACACCGGGGAGCTGTTTTTT
CSVGTGLANTGELFF
>-|TRBJ2-3|TRBV21-1|-
TGTGCCAGCAGCAAAGAATACCACGGACTTACAGATACGCAGTATTTT
CASSKEYHGLTDTQYF
>-|TRBJ2-3|TRBV7-3|-
TGTGCCAGCAGCTTAAGTGGGAGAACCGGCACAGATACGCAGTATTTT
CASSLSGRTGTDTQYF
>-|TRBJ2-1|TRBV11-3|-
TGTGCCAGCAGCTGGACTACGTACAATGAGCAGTTCTTC
CASSWTTYNEQFF
>once|TRBJ1-4|TRBV9|-
TGTGCCAGCAGTCGCGTCCCGGGACTGAATGAAAAACTGTTTTTT
CASSRVPGLNEKLFF
>-|TRBJ2-3|TRBV10-3|-
TGTGCCATCAGTGAGTCGACTTCCACTAGCACAGATACGCAGTATTTT
CAISESTSTSTDTQYF